These 10 T cell receptor beta chains share one sample of origin, sequenced in a study of blood T cell repertoires in COVID-19. Generated by immunoSEQ multiplex PCR, the TCRdb table keeps only in-frame clones and is missing some. The sample lists a few hundred thousand clones; about 83% were seen once. The sequenced sample consisted of peripheral blood. Receptors originate from an elderly man with acute or convalescent COVID-19.

This sequence joins TRBV5-4 and TRBJ1-2; TRBD1 matches at 7 bases. V gave up 2 bases and J gave up 1 base; unmatched junction bases: 5. Looked up from germline, CDR1 is SGHNT and CDR2 is YYREEE (reference sequence). CDR3 length equals 15 residues. CDR3 sequence reads: CASSFGQERNYGYTF. The CDR3 coding sequence is TGTGCCAGCAGCTTTGGACAGGAACGTAACTATGGCTACACCTTC. Looking up the rest from reference TRBV5-4 and TRBJ1-2 gives the full variable domain: ETGVTQSPTHLIKTRGQQVTLRCSSQSGHNTVSWYQQALGQGPQFIFQYYREEENGRGNFPPRFSGLQFPNYSSELNVNALELDDSALYLCASSFGQERNYGYTFGSGTRLTVV.

The genes are TRBV28 and TRBJ1-4; maybe TRBD1 (6 bases). CDR1 is MDHEN and CDR2 is SYDVKM in the germline V gene. V was pared by 4 bases and J by 0 bases, with 15 bases between. This CDR3 has 17 amino acids. Written as DNA, the CDR3 is TGTGCCAGCAGTTCTCAGGGGCTAACCTCAACTAATGAAAAACTGTTTTTT. It is translated as CASSSQGLTSTNEKLFF.

This sequence joins TRBV3-1 (or the pseudogene TRBV3-2) and TRBJ2-1; 10 nucleotides match TRBD1. Trimming cost V 4 bases and J 6 bases; bases outside gene matches: 6. The CDR3 totals 15 residues. Germline lookup yields CDR1 LGHDT and CDR2 YNNKEL (reference sequence). The CDR3 reads CASSLTGQGINEQFF. The CDR3 region has the DNA TGTGCCAGCAGCCTCACGGGACAGGGGATCAATGAGCAGTTCTTC.

The rearrangement links TRBV28 to TRBJ2-3; the D gene is possibly TRBD2 (6 bases). Germline lookup yields CDR1 MDHEN and CDR2 SYDVKM. V lost 8 bases and J 8 bases, leaving 14 bases between the germline ends. CDR3 size: 12 residues. CDR3 amino acids: CASLPFGGTQYF. DNA of the CDR3: TGTGCCAGCTTACCTTTCGGGGGTACGCAGTATTTT.

The chain uses TRBV5-6 and TRBJ2-7; TRBD1 matches at 8 bases. CDR3 length: 14 residues. Per the germline V gene, CDR1 is SGHDT and CDR2 is YYEEEE. V was pared by 3 bases and J by 7 bases, with 9 bases of the junction left unmatched. CDR3 region: CASSSGQVDREQYF. The CDR3 DNA reads as TGTGCCAGCAGCTCGGGACAGGTCGATCGAGAGCAGTACTTC.

The rearrangement uses TRBV7-9 and TRBJ1-5; TRBD1 agrees at 10 bases. Germline V gene data show CDR1 as SEHNR and CDR2 as FQNEAQ (reference sequence). CDR3 length: 15 amino acids. Trimming removed 5 bases from V and 4 bases from J; junction bases left unmatched: 5. This CDR3 is CASSQTGGQNQPQHF. CDR3 nucleotides: TGTGCCAGCAGCCAGACAGGGGGCCAAAATCAGCCCCAGCATTTT.

The chain recombines TRBV5-5 with TRBJ2-3; 12 bases are a match to TRBD2. Trimming cost V 5 bases and J 4 bases; bases outside gene matches: 2. The CDR3 sequence is 14 residues long. Germline loops: CDR1 SGHKS, CDR2 YYEKEE (reference sequence). CDR3 bases: TGTGCCAGCAGAGGGACTAGCGGGTCAGATACGCAGTATTTT. Its protein is CASRGTSGSDTQYF. Variable domain in full (rest from reference TRBV5-5 and TRBJ2-3): DAGVTQSPTHLIKTRGQQVTLRCSPISGHKSVSWYQQVLGQGPQFIFQYYEKEERGRGNFPDRFSARQFPNYSSELNVNALLLGDSALYLCASRGTSGSDTQYFGPGTRLTVL.

The rearrangement uses TRBV7-8 and TRBJ2-7; 7 positions agree with TRBD2. This CDR3 contains 17 residues. From germline, CDR1 is SGHVS and CDR2 FQNEAQ. With 4 bases clipped from V and 2 bases from J, the junction kept 14 bases outside the gene matches. DNA for the CDR3: TGTGCCAGCAGCTGGGGGATAAGGGGCGCGGGGGCCTACGAGCAGTACTTC. Its protein product is CASSWGIRGAGAYEQYF.

The chain couples TRBV3-1 (or the pseudogene TRBV3-2) to TRBJ2-7, with a possible D match to TRBD1 (7 bases). V was shortened by 1 base and J by 3 bases, with 13 bases between the two germline ends. The CDR3 length is 15 residues. Germline V gene sequence: CDR1 LGHDT, CDR2 YNNKEL (reference sequence). CDR3 loop: CASSQGQGGIYEQYF. CDR3 DNA sequence: TGTGCCAGCAGCCAAGGGCAGGGGGGAATCTACGAGCAGTACTTC.

This chain joins TRBV5-5 and TRBJ2-2; no reliable D call. Trimming removed 0 bases at V and 2 bases at J, with 8 bases between. The V gene's germline CDR1 is SGHKS and CDR2 YYEKEE (reference sequence). The CDR3 is made up of 15 amino acids. The CDR3 DNA is TGTGCCAGCAGCTTGGCCGCACAAAACACCGGGGAGCTGTTTTTT. Protein product: CASSLAAQNTGELFF.